The 21 T cell receptor beta chains presented below share a single source sample, sequenced in a study of T cells in localized non-small cell lung cancer. Generated by immunoSEQ multiplex PCR, the TCRdb table keeps only in-frame clones and is missing some. The table records 70,000 or so clones, 65% to 85% of them present only once. Sequenced material: peripheral blood, taken before any cancer treatment. These receptors all come from a female donor aged 60 or older with stage I lung adenocarcinoma.

The chain joins TRBV5-4 to TRBJ1-1, with TRBD1 matching 7 bases. Germline V gene data show CDR1 as SGHNT and CDR2 as YYREEE (reference sequence). V lost 0 bases and J lost 1; bases outside the gene matches: 9. The CDR3 spans 17 residues. The CDR3 DNA follows: TGTGCCAGCAGCTTGGGGGCCCGACAGGGTAAGAACACTGAAGCTTTCTTT. Encoded protein: CASSLGARQGKNTEAFF. Drawing the rest from reference TRBV5-4 and TRBJ1-1, the complete variable domain is ETGVTQSPTHLIKTRGQQVTLRCSSQSGHNTVSWYQQALGQGPQFIFQYYREEENGRGNFPPRFSGLQFPNYSSELNVNALELDDSALYLCASSLGARQGKNTEAFFGQGTRLTVV.

This rearrangement joins TRBV5-1 to TRBJ2-3, with D uncertain. The CDR3 has 13 amino acids. The V and J ends lost 0 bases and 4 bases respectively, with 6 bases between them. Germline loops: CDR1 SGHRS, CDR2 YFSETQ. The CDR3 sequence is CASSLAGADTQYF. The DNA for the CDR3 is TGCGCCAGCAGCTTGGCCGGCGCAGATACGCAGTATTTT.

The chain is built from TRBV25-1 and TRBJ1-6; TRBD1 is a possible D gene (5 bases). V was trimmed by 3 bases and J by 7 bases, leaving 16 bases between them. This CDR3 is built from 16 residues. The V gene's germline CDR1 is MGHDK and CDR2 SYGVNS. For the CDR3, the DNA is TGTGCCAGCAGTGATCGGTCACAGGCCTGGAATTCACCCCTCCACTTT. It translates to CASSDRSQAWNSPLHF.

In this sample, this clone turned up once. The rearrangement links TRBV5-1 to TRBJ1-1, with TRBD1 as a possible D gene (6 bases). The CDR3 sequence is 14 residues long. Trimming left V 3 bases short and J 4 bases short, with 13 bases between. Looked up from germline, CDR1 is SGHRS and CDR2 is YFSETQ. CDR3 DNA: TGCGCCAGCAGCTACGAGGGGGTTGGCACTGAAGCTTTCTTT. Translated, it gives CASSYEGVGTEAFF.

The chain is built from TRBV27 and TRBJ2-1; 9 nucleotides line up with TRBD2. CDR1 and CDR2 from the germline V gene are MNHEY and SMNVEV (reference sequence). J gave up 5 bases and V 3 bases, and 11 bases lay outside the gene matches. This CDR3 contains 17 residues. The CDR3 coding sequence is TGTGCCAGCAGTTTTGGACTAGCGCTGCAGGCCCACAATGAGCAGTTCTTC. Residues: CASSFGLALQAHNEQFF.

The CDR3 bases are TGTGCCAGCAGTCCCGGGACAGACCGCGTGGGGGGCTACACCTTC. It encodes CASSPGTDRVGGYTF. V and J are TRBV6-5 and TRBJ1-2, with 7 bases matching TRBD1. V shed 5 bases and J 8 bases; nucleotides not matched to a gene: 14. Germline CDR1 reads MNHEY; CDR2 reads SVGAGI. CDR3 length: 15 residues.

V and J are TRBV10-2 and TRBJ1-2; weak D call: TRBD1 (5 bases). Germline V gives CDR1 WSHSY, CDR2 SAAADI. The CDR3 consists of 15 residues. V lost 5 bases and J 2 bases, leaving 15 bases between the germline ends. The CDR3 loop reads CASSMTEKPNYGYTF. CDR3 sequence (DNA): TGCGCCAGCAGTATGACAGAAAAGCCCAACTATGGCTACACCTTC.

J is TRBJ2-3 and V is TRBV6-5, with 7 bases identical to TRBD1. V gave up 6 bases and J gave up 1 base; unmatched junction bases: 4. Germline-derived CDR1 and CDR2 are MNHEY and SVGAGI. This CDR3 is 14 amino acids long. The CDR3 DNA follows: TGTGCCAGCAGGGACGGACAGGGCACAGATACGCAGTATTTT. Translation gives CASRDGQGTDTQYF.

The chain uses TRBV12-5 and TRBJ2-7; 7 nucleotides line up with TRBD1. The ends lost 7 bases at V and 4 bases at J; junction bases unmatched: 7. The CDR3 runs 13 residues. Germline CDR1 is LGHNT and CDR2 is FRNRAP. The CDR3 sequence is CASDWTGRYEQYF. DNA of the CDR3: TGTGCTAGTGACTGGACAGGACGTTACGAGCAGTACTTC.

This clone was recorded only once. The chain couples TRBV11-2 to TRBJ1-4; 7 positions agree with TRBD1. The ends lost 1 base at V and 4 bases at J; junction bases unmatched: 0. The CDR3 is made up of 14 amino acids. Per the germline V gene, CDR1 is SGHAT and CDR2 is FQNNGV. The chain's CDR3 is CASSLGQGNEKLFF. CDR3 nucleotide sequence: TGTGCCAGCAGCTTAGGACAGGGTAATGAAAAACTGTTTTTT.

The chain carries TRBV5-8 and TRBJ1-1; possible D gene TRBD1, 5 bases. In germline, CDR1 is SGHTS, CDR2 YDEGEE. The CDR3 consists of 13 residues. V lost 7 bases to trimming and J lost 4 bases, with 14 bases between them. CDR3 coding DNA: TGTGCCAGCCGCCCCCGGGGGAGCACTGAAGCTTTCTTT. Its translation: CASRPRGSTEAFF.

V is TRBV5-5 and J is TRBJ1-5, with D possibly TRBD1 on 6 matching bases. Per germline, CDR1 SGHKS and CDR2 YYEKEE (reference sequence). The V gene lost 0 bases and the J gene lost 3 bases, with 10 bases spanning the gap. The CDR3 is 15 residues long. This chain's CDR3 is CASSLATGNNQPQHF. Written as DNA, the CDR3 is TGTGCCAGCAGCTTGGCAACAGGGAACAATCAGCCCCAGCATTTT.

This chain uses TRBV6-5 with TRBJ1-1; D may be TRBD1 (6 bases). This CDR3 comprises 14 residues. V was shortened by 5 bases and J by 7 bases, with 17 bases between the two germline ends. Germline CDR1 and CDR2: MNHEY and SVGAGI. The CDR3: CASSAMTGPLEAFF. CDR3 bases: TGTGCCAGCAGTGCCATGACAGGTCCACTTGAAGCTTTCTTT.

By sample fraction, this clone is medium-sized (0.01 to 0.1%). This specimen includes other DNA sequences encoding the same CDR3. This chain uses TRBV6-1 with TRBJ1-4; TRBD1 aligns across 7 bases. Germline V gene lookup returns CDR1 MNHNS and CDR2 SASEGT. CDR3 length equals 16 residues. The V and J ends lost 2 bases and 0 bases, in that order; junction bases with no gene match: 3. CDR3 sequence: CASSEWTGPTNEKLFF. The CDR3 DNA is TGTGCCAGCAGTGAATGGACAGGCCCAACTAATGAAAAACTGTTTTTT.

This sequence joins TRBV19 and TRBJ2-3; D ambiguous. The CDR3 extends over 12 amino acids. Germline values: CDR1 LNHDA, CDR2 SQIVND (reference sequence). V shed 5 bases and J shed 2 bases, with 5 bases lying between them. The CDR3 nucleotides are TGTGCCAGTAGTCCTTCCACAGATACGCAGTATTTT. Protein sequence: CASSPSTDTQYF.

This clone was observed a handful of times. The genes are TRBV5-4 and TRBJ1-1; D unresolved. Germline V lookup: CDR1 SGHNT, CDR2 YYREEE (reference sequence). This CDR3 has 13 residues. V dropped 2 bases and J dropped 1 base, with 6 bases sitting between them. CDR3 sequence (DNA): TGTGCCAGCAGCTTCACAGAGAACACTGAAGCTTTCTTT. Protein product: CASSFTENTEAFF.

This clone is a singleton in its sample. V usage is TRBV7-9 and J usage is TRBJ1-1; 7 bases match TRBD1. The CDR3 sequence is 14 residues long. CDR1 is SEHNR, CDR2 FQNEAQ, per germline (reference sequence). V dropped 5 bases and J dropped 4; count of bases not matched to a gene: 7. The CDR3 DNA is TGTGCCAGCAGCACCGGGACAGTTCGCACTGAAGCTTTCTTT. This translates into CASSTGTVRTEAFF.

The chain joins TRBV10-3 to TRBJ2-1; D is undetermined. This CDR3 has 13 residues. Germline CDR1 ENHRY, CDR2 SYGVKD. Trimming left V 6 bases short and J 7 bases short, with 13 bases between. The chain's CDR3 is CAISDPVRNEQFF. CDR3 sequence (DNA): TGTGCCATCAGCGACCCCGTTCGGAATGAGCAGTTCTTC.

V and J are TRBV9 and TRBJ1-1, with D tentatively TRBD1 (6 bases). V lost 2 bases, J lost 1 base, and 21 bases lay in between. CDR1 is SGDLS and CDR2 is YYNGEE in the germline V gene. The CDR3 sequence is 18 residues long. The chain's CDR3 is CASSVTGDTDLPNTEAFF. Here the CDR3 DNA reads TGTGCCAGCAGCGTCACGGGGGACACCGATCTCCCGAACACTGAAGCTTTCTTT.

The rearrangement uses TRBV11-2 and TRBJ2-3; 15 bases match TRBD2. CDR3 length: 18 residues. Trimming cost V 2 bases and J 5 bases; bases outside gene matches: 8. Germline CDR1 is SGHAT and CDR2 is FQNNGV. DNA for the CDR3: TGTGCCAGCAGCTTATATCGGACTAGCGGGGGGGCCGGAGATACGCAGTATTTT. Protein sequence: CASSLYRTSGGAGDTQYF.

This chain links TRBV10-3 with TRBJ2-7; TRBD1 is a possible D gene (6 bases). Trimming pared 10 bases from V and 7 bases from J, leaving 26 bases between. This CDR3 comprises 15 residues. Germline V gene lookup returns CDR1 ENHRY and CDR2 SYGVKD. The CDR3 protein is CASAKNRAPDGEQYF. Written as DNA, the CDR3 is TGTGCCAGCGCAAAAAACAGGGCCCCGGATGGGGAGCAGTACTTC.